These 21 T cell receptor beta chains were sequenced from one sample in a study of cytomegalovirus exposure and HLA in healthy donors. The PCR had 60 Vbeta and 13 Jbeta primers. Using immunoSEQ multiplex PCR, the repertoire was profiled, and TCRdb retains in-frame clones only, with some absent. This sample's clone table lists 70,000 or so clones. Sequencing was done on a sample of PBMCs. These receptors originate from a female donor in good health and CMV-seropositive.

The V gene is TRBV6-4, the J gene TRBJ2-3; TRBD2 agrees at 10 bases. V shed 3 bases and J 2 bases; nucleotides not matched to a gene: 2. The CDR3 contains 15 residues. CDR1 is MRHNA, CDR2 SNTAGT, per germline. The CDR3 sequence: CASSDSGGFTDTQYF. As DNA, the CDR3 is TGTGCCAGCAGTGATAGCGGGGGGTTCACAGATACGCAGTATTTT.

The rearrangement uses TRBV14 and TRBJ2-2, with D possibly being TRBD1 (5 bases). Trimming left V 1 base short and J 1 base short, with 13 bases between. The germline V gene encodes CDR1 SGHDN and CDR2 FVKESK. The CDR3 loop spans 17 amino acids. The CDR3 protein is CASSQVSGKWNTGELFF. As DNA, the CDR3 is TGTGCCAGCAGCCAAGTCTCAGGGAAGTGGAACACCGGGGAGCTGTTTTTT.

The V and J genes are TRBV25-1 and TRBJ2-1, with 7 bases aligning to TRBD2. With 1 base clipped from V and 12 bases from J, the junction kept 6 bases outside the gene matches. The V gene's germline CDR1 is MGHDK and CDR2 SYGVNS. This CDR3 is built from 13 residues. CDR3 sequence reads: CASSELGTGGQFF. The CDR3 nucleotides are TGTGCCAGCAGTGAATTGGGAACGGGAGGGCAGTTCTTC.

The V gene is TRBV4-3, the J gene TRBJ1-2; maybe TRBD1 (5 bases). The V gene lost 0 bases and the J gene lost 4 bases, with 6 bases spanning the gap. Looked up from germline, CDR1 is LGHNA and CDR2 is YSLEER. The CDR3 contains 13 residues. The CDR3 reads CASSQETGYGYTF. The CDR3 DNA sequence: TGCGCCAGCAGCCAAGAAACAGGCTATGGCTACACCTTC.

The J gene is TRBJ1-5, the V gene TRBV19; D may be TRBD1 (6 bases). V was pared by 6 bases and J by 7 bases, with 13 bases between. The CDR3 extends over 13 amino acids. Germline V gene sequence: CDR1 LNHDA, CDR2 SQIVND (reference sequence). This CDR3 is CASSMTGEQPQHF. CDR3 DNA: TGTGCCAGTAGCATGACAGGCGAACAGCCCCAGCATTTT.

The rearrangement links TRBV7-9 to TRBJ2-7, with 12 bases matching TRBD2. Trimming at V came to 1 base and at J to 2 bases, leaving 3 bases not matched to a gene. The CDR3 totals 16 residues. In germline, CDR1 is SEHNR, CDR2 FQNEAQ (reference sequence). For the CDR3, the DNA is TGTGCCAGCAGCTTAGGGCTAGCGGGAGGGCCCTACGAGCAGTACTTC. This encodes CASSLGLAGGPYEQYF.

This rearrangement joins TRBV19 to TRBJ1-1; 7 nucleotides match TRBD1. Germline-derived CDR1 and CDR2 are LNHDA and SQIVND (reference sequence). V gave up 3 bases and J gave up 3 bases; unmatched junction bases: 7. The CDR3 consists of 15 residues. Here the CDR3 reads CASSIGRGLDTEAFF. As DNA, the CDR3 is TGTGCCAGTAGTATCGGCAGGGGGTTGGACACTGAAGCTTTCTTT.

CDR3 coding DNA: TGTGCCTGTCTGGACAGCTACGAGCAGTACTTC. Translation: CACLDSYEQYF. This sequence joins TRBV30 and TRBJ2-7; a possible D gene is TRBD1 (6 bases). Per germline, CDR1 GTSNPN and CDR2 SVGIG (reference sequence). The ends were cut back, 6 bases at V and 3 bases at J, with 9 bases in the middle. The CDR3 spans 11 residues.

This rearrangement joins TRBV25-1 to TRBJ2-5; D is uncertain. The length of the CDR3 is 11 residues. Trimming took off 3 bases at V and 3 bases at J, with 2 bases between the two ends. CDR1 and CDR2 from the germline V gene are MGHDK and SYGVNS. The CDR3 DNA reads TGTGCCAGCAGTGACAAAGAGACCCAGTACTTC. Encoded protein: CASSDKETQYF.

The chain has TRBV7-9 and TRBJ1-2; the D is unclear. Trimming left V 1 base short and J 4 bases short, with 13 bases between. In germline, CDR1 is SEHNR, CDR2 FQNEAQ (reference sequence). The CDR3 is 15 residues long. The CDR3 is CASSLGGPRGYGYTF. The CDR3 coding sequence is TGTGCCAGCAGCTTAGGCGGGCCACGTGGCTATGGCTACACCTTC.

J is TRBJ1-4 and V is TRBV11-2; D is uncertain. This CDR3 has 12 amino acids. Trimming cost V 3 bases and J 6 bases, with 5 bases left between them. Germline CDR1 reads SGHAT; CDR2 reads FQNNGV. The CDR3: CASSFPDEKLFF. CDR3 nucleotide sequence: TGTGCCAGCAGCTTCCCCGATGAAAAACTGTTTTTT.

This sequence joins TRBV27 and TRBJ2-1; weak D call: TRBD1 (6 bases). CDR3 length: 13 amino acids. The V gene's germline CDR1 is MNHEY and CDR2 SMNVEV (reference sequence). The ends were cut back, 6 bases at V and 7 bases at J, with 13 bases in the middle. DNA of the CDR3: TGTGCCAGCAGCCCCGACAGGAGGAATGAGCAGTTCTTC. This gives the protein CASSPDRRNEQFF.

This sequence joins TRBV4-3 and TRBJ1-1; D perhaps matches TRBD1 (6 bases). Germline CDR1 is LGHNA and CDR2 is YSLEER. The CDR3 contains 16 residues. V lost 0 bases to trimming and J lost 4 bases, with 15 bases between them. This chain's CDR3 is CASSQDQGKGGTEAFF. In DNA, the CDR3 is TGCGCCAGCAGCCAAGATCAGGGGAAAGGGGGCACTGAAGCTTTCTTT.

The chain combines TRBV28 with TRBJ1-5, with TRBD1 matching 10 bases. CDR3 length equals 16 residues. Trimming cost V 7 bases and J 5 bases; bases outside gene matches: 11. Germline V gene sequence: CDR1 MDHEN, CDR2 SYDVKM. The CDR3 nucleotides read TGTGCCAGCACCCCTCCGACAGGGGGCGCGGATCAGCCCCAGCATTTT. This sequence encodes CASTPPTGGADQPQHF.

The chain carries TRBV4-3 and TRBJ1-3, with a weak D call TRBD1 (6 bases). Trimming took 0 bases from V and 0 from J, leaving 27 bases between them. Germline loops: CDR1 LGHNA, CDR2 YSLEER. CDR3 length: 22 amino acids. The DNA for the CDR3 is TGCGCCAGCAGCCAAGATCGGGGGGCTGGACGGGGAAGGACTCCCTCTGGAAACACCATATATTTT. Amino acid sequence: CASSQDRGAGRGRTPSGNTIYF.

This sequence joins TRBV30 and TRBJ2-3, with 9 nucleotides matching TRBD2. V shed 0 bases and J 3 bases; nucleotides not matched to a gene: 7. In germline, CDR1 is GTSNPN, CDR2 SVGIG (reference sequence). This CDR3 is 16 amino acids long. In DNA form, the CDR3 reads TGTGCCTGGAGTGTGGGTAGCGGGAGTGTAACAGATACGCAGTATTTT. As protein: CAWSVGSGSVTDTQYF.

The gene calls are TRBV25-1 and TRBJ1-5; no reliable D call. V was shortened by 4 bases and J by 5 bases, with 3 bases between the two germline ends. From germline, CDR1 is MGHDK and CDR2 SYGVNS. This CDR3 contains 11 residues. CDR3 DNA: TGTGCCAGCAGTGGCGATCAGCCCCAGCATTTT. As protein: CASSGDQPQHF.

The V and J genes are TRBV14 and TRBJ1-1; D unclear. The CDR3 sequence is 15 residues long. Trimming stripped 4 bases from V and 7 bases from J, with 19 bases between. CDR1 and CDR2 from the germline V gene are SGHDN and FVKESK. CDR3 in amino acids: CASSPAIGSLGEAFF. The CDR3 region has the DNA TGTGCCAGCAGCCCCGCGATCGGGTCCCTCGGTGAAGCTTTCTTT.

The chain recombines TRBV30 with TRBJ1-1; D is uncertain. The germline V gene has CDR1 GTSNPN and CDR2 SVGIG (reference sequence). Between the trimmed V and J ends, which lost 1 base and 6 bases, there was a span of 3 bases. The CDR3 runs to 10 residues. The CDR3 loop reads CAWSAAEAFF. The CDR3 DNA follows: TGTGCCTGGAGTGCGGCTGAAGCTTTCTTT.

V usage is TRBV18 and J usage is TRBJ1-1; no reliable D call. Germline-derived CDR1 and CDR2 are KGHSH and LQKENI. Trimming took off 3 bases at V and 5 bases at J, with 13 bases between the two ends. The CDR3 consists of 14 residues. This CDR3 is CASSPRGPETEAFF. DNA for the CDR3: TGTGCCAGCTCACCCCGAGGGCCTGAGACTGAAGCTTTCTTT. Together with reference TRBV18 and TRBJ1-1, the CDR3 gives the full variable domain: NAGVMQNPRHLVRRRGQEARLRCSPMKGHSHVYWYRQLPEEGLKFMVYLQKENIIDESGMPKERFSAEFPKEGPSILRIQQVVRGDSAAYFCASSPRGPETEAFFGQGTRLTVV.

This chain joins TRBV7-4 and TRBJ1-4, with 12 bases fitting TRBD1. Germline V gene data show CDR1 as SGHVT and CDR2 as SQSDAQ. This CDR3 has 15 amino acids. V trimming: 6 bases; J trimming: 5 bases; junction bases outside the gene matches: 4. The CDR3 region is CASRRDRGRNEKLFF. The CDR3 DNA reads TGTGCCAGCAGACGGGACAGGGGGCGAAATGAAAAACTGTTTTTT. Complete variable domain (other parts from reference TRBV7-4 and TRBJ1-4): GAGVSQSPRYKVAKRGRDVALRCDSISGHVTLYWYRQTLGQGSEVLTYSQSDAQRDKSGRPSGRFSAERPERSVSTLKIQRTEQGDSAVYLCASRRDRGRNEKLFFGSGTQLSVL.